These T cell receptor beta chains were read from a single sample in a study of Ad26.COV2.S vaccination and SARS-CoV-2 variants. Profiled with immunoSEQ multiplex PCR; TCRdb holds only in-frame clones, not every one. The table lists under 550,000 clones, over 75% of them singletons. Sample: peripheral blood, taken in a trial of Ad26.COV2.S vaccine versus placebo. The source is a person between 18 and 65 years old who received the Ad26.COV2.S COVID-19 vaccine or a placebo. The CDR3 runs from the conserved cysteine through the conserved F or W. The order of the fields is clone size, J gene, V gene, D gene, CDR3 protein, CDR3 DNA. A D gene is named only where the DNA matches it firmly. Not all rows give a size; the values are once, few, many and, for expanded clones, a class.

clone_size: NA; j_call: TRBJ1-1; v_call: TRBV3-1/TRBV3-2; d_call: NA; cdr3_aa: CASSQEYEGTEAFF; cdr3_nt: TGTGCCAGCAGCCAAGAGTATGAAGGGACGGAAGCTTTCTTT
clone_size: NA; j_call: TRBJ1-3; v_call: TRBV7-3; d_call: TRBD1; cdr3_aa: CASSLGQGQGNTIYF; cdr3_nt: TGTGCCAGCAGCTTAGGACAGGGCCAAGGAAACACCATATATTTT
clone_size: NA; j_call: TRBJ1-1; v_call: TRBV5-6; d_call: NA; cdr3_aa: CASSLLGDSMNTEAFF; cdr3_nt: TGTGCCAGCAGCTTGTTGGGGGACTCCATGAACACTGAAGCTTTCTTT
clone_size: once; j_call: TRBJ1-5; v_call: TRBV6-6; d_call: TRBD1; cdr3_aa: CASRNRGRGDQPQHF; cdr3_nt: TGTGCCAGCAGAAACAGGGGGCGGGGCGATCAGCCCCAGCATTTT
clone_size: NA; j_call: TRBJ1-1; v_call: TRBV15; d_call: TRBD1; cdr3_aa: CATSRGKEYWTGVTEAFF; cdr3_nt: TGTGCCACCAGCAGAGGGAAGGAGTATTGGACAGGGGTTACTGAAGCTTTCTTT
clone_size: once; j_call: TRBJ2-1; v_call: TRBV6-2/TRBV6-3; d_call: NA; cdr3_aa: CASSLGGANYNEQFF; cdr3_nt: TGTGCCAGCAGTCTGGGGGGTGCCAACTACAATGAGCAGTTCTTC
clone_size: NA; j_call: TRBJ2-3; v_call: TRBV29-1; d_call: NA; cdr3_aa: CSVLGGDSTDTQYF; cdr3_nt: TGCAGCGTTTTGGGCGGGGATAGCACAGATACGCAGTATTTT
clone_size: once; j_call: TRBJ2-2; v_call: TRBV7-3; d_call: NA; cdr3_aa: CASSLSGVPTGELFF; cdr3_nt: TGTGCCAGCAGCTTAAGCGGAGTCCCCACCGGGGAGCTGTTTTTT
clone_size: NA; j_call: TRBJ2-1; v_call: TRBV19; d_call: NA; cdr3_aa: CASIGGSSYNEQFF; cdr3_nt: TGTGCCAGTATTGGGGGGAGCTCCTACAATGAGCAGTTCTTC
clone_size: NA; j_call: TRBJ2-1; v_call: TRBV4-1; d_call: TRBD1; cdr3_aa: CASSQDWDRVLTDEQFF; cdr3_nt: TGCGCCAGCAGCCAAGATTGGGACAGGGTATTGACGGATGAGCAGTTCTTC
clone_size: once; j_call: TRBJ2-3; v_call: TRBV27; d_call: TRBD2; cdr3_aa: CASSFGTSGGANTQYF; cdr3_nt: TGTGCCAGCAGTTTCGGGACTAGCGGGGGGGCGAATACGCAGTATTTT
clone_size: NA; j_call: TRBJ2-3; v_call: TRBV5-6; d_call: TRBD1; cdr3_aa: CASSLQGADTQYF; cdr3_nt: TGTGCCAGCAGCTTGCAGGGGGCCGATACGCAGTATTTT
clone_size: NA; j_call: TRBJ1-6; v_call: TRBV2; d_call: NA; cdr3_aa: CASSVQGGRDSPLHF; cdr3_nt: TGTGCCAGCAGCGTACAGGGTGGCAGGGATTCACCCCTCCACTTT
clone_size: NA; j_call: TRBJ2-2; v_call: TRBV10-3; d_call: TRBD2; cdr3_aa: CAISERGVAGELFF; cdr3_nt: TGTGCCATCAGTGAACGGGGGGTCGCCGGGGAGCTGTTTTTT
clone_size: NA; j_call: TRBJ2-3; v_call: TRBV6-1; d_call: NA; cdr3_aa: CASSERYTDTQYF; cdr3_nt: TGTGCCAGCAGTGAACGGTACACAGATACGCAGTATTTT
clone_size: once; j_call: TRBJ1-6; v_call: TRBV18; d_call: TRBD1; cdr3_aa: CASSLRTGNNSPLHF; cdr3_nt: TGTGCCAGCTCATTGCGGACAGGGAATAATTCACCCCTCCACTTT
clone_size: NA; j_call: TRBJ1-2; v_call: TRBV4-1; d_call: TRBD1; cdr3_aa: CASSQAEGAPYYGYTF; cdr3_nt: TGCGCCAGCAGCCAGGCCGAGGGGGCTCCTTACTATGGCTACACCTTC
clone_size: NA; j_call: TRBJ1-4; v_call: TRBV5-6; d_call: NA; cdr3_aa: CASSLTGDEKLFF; cdr3_nt: TGTGCCAGCAGCTTGACAGGCGATGAAAAACTGTTTTTT
clone_size: NA; j_call: TRBJ2-2; v_call: TRBV7-8; d_call: NA; cdr3_aa: CASSREANTGELFF; cdr3_nt: TGTGCCAGCAGCCGAGAGGCGAACACCGGGGAGCTGTTTTTT
clone_size: NA; j_call: TRBJ2-7; v_call: TRBV2; d_call: TRBD1; cdr3_aa: CASSEAGGSTYEQYF; cdr3_nt: TGTGCCAGCAGTGAGGCAGGGGGCTCTACCTACGAGCAGTACTTC
clone_size: NA; j_call: TRBJ2-1; v_call: TRBV19; d_call: TRBD1; cdr3_aa: CASSMGDRGYNEQFF; cdr3_nt: TGTGCCAGTAGTATGGGGGACAGGGGATACAATGAGCAGTTCTTC
clone_size: NA; j_call: TRBJ2-2; v_call: TRBV6-4; d_call: NA; cdr3_aa: CASSAEGPTGELFF; cdr3_nt: TGTGCCAGCAGTGCCGAGGGCCCCACCGGGGAGCTGTTTTTT
clone_size: NA; j_call: TRBJ1-5; v_call: TRBV15; d_call: NA; cdr3_aa: CATSRAGGDQPQHF; cdr3_nt: TGTGCCACCAGCAGAGCGGGAGGAGATCAGCCCCAGCATTTT
clone_size: once; j_call: TRBJ2-6; v_call: TRBV30; d_call: NA; cdr3_aa: CAWSVRKQLGSGANVLTF; cdr3_nt: TGTGCCTGGAGTGTACGTAAACAACTGGGGTCTGGGGCCAACGTCCTGACTTTC
clone_size: NA; j_call: TRBJ2-1; v_call: TRBV5-6; d_call: NA; cdr3_aa: CASSSFDVEQFF; cdr3_nt: TGTGCCAGCAGCTCCTTTGACGTTGAGCAGTTCTTC
clone_size: NA; j_call: TRBJ1-4; v_call: TRBV6-5; d_call: TRBD1; cdr3_aa: CASSYLGTGPGKLFF; cdr3_nt: TGTGCCAGCAGTTATTTGGGGACAGGGCCAGGAAAACTGTTTTTT
clone_size: once; j_call: TRBJ2-5; v_call: TRBV28; d_call: NA; cdr3_aa: CASSYSPRYF; cdr3_nt: TGTGCCAGCAGTTATAGCCCCAGGTACTTC
clone_size: NA; j_call: TRBJ2-4; v_call: TRBV27; d_call: NA; cdr3_aa: CASSLHGAGNIQYF; cdr3_nt: TGTGCCAGCAGTTTACACGGGGCGGGGAACATTCAGTACTTC
clone_size: NA; j_call: TRBJ2-5; v_call: TRBV19; d_call: NA; cdr3_aa: CASRQGGTQYF; cdr3_nt: TGTGCCAGTAGGCAGGGAGGGACCCAGTACTTC
clone_size: NA; j_call: TRBJ2-1; v_call: TRBV7-9; d_call: NA; cdr3_aa: CASSLGDKDPGQFF; cdr3_nt: TGTGCCAGCAGCTTAGGAGACAAGGATCCAGGGCAGTTCTTC
clone_size: NA; j_call: TRBJ2-1; v_call: TRBV18; d_call: NA; cdr3_aa: CASAPGDSYNEQFF; cdr3_nt: TGTGCCAGCGCCCCGGGGGACTCCTACAATGAGCAGTTCTTC
clone_size: NA; j_call: TRBJ1-2; v_call: TRBV6-2/TRBV6-3; d_call: NA; cdr3_aa: CASSQNSAYGGYTF; cdr3_nt: TGTGCCAGCAGTCAAAACAGCGCCTACGGTGGCTACACCTTC
clone_size: NA; j_call: TRBJ2-1; v_call: TRBV12-3/TRBV12-4; d_call: NA; cdr3_aa: CASSFRFNEQFF; cdr3_nt: TGTGCCAGCAGTTTCAGGTTCAATGAGCAGTTCTTC
clone_size: NA; j_call: TRBJ1-5; v_call: TRBV28; d_call: NA; cdr3_aa: CASRGGLGNQPQHF; cdr3_nt: TGTGCCAGCCGGGGGGGCTTGGGCAATCAGCCCCAGCATTTT
clone_size: NA; j_call: TRBJ2-3; v_call: TRBV5-1; d_call: TRBD2; cdr3_aa: CASSPTSGGTLTDTQYF; cdr3_nt: TGCGCCAGCAGCCCGACTAGCGGGGGGACCCTCACAGATACGCAGTATTTT
clone_size: NA; j_call: TRBJ2-3; v_call: TRBV7-3; d_call: NA; cdr3_aa: CASSFLGDTQYF; cdr3_nt: TGTGCCAGCAGCTTCCTCGGGGATACGCAGTATTTT
clone_size: NA; j_call: TRBJ2-1; v_call: TRBV24-1; d_call: TRBD1; cdr3_aa: CATSDLLGGDRGYYNEQFF; cdr3_nt: TGTGCCACCAGTGATTTGTTAGGGGGGGACAGGGGGTACTACAATGAGCAGTTCTTC
clone_size: NA; j_call: TRBJ1-6; v_call: TRBV12-3/TRBV12-4; d_call: NA; cdr3_aa: CASSPTPPPLHF; cdr3_nt: TGTGCCAGCAGTCCTACGCCGCCGCCCCTCCACTTT
clone_size: NA; j_call: TRBJ1-1; v_call: TRBV3-1/TRBV3-2; d_call: NA; cdr3_aa: CASSSLAGPLNTEAFF; cdr3_nt: TGTGCCAGCAGCAGTCTGGCAGGGCCGTTGAACACTGAAGCTTTCTTT